What follows are 11 T cell receptor beta chains derived from one specimen sequenced in a study of blood T cell repertoires in COVID-19. This table comes from immunoSEQ multiplex PCR, and its TCRdb copy is limited to in-frame clones, with some not included. This sample has over 45,000 clones, with approximately 88% found just once. Sequenced material: peripheral blood. These receptors originate from a man between 65 and 80 years old with acute or convalescent COVID-19.

The rearrangement links TRBV6-5 to TRBJ2-1; D is possibly TRBD1 (6 bases). CDR1 MNHEY and CDR2 SVGAGI come from the germline V gene. The CDR3 contains 15 residues. V was clipped by 6 bases and J by 0 bases, with 12 bases between them. The CDR3, as DNA: TGTGCCAGCAGCAACGGACAGAGCTCCTACAATGAGCAGTTCTTC. Translation gives CASSNGQSSYNEQFF.

The sample holds a few counts of this clone. This chain connects TRBV11-2 to TRBJ2-1; D is ambiguous. Trimming took 6 bases from V and 10 from J, leaving 13 bases between them. The CDR3 runs to 12 residues. Germline CDR1 is SGHAT and CDR2 is FQNNGV. The CDR3 is CASRKTRAEQFF. The CDR3 DNA reads TGTGCCAGCAGAAAGACTCGAGCCGAGCAGTTCTTC.

This chain joins TRBV27 and TRBJ2-7; 10 bases match TRBD1. The CDR3 sequence is 14 residues long. Germline trimming cut 7 bases from V and 5 bases from J; bases unmatched to any gene: 8. The germline CDR1 and CDR2 sequences are MNHEY and SMNVEV (reference sequence). This chain's CDR3 is CASTSGTGADEQYF. The CDR3, as DNA: TGTGCCAGCACCTCCGGGACAGGGGCCGACGAGCAGTACTTC.

The chain has TRBV9 and TRBJ1-1; 7 bases map to TRBD1. The CDR3 runs to 13 residues. Germline V gene sequence: CDR1 SGDLS, CDR2 YYNGEE. V lost 3 bases and J lost 3; bases outside the gene matches: 2. The CDR3: CASSATGHTEAFF. CDR3 sequence (DNA): TGTGCCAGCAGCGCGACAGGGCACACTGAAGCTTTCTTT.

The chain couples TRBV18 to TRBJ2-1; TRBD1 aligns across 8 bases. V was clipped by 4 bases and J by 7 bases; unmatched bases: 6. Germline V gives CDR1 KGHSH, CDR2 LQKENI. CDR3 length: 14 residues. The CDR3 sequence is CASSLGQARNEQFF. As DNA, the CDR3 is TGTGCCAGCTCACTGGGACAGGCAAGAAATGAGCAGTTCTTC.

This clone was picked up one time. This chain links TRBV20-1 with TRBJ1-5, with D perhaps matching TRBD1 (5 bases). With 3 bases removed from V and 2 bases from J, the gap between germline ends came to 11 bases. The CDR3 is 14 amino acids. Germline values: CDR1 DFQATT, CDR2 SNEGSKA (reference sequence). This chain's CDR3 is CSASPGWGNQPQHF. DNA for the CDR3: TGCAGTGCTAGTCCAGGGTGGGGCAATCAGCCCCAGCATTTT.

The chain links TRBV5-4 to TRBJ1-2; tentatively, D is TRBD1 (6 bases). Germline V lookup: CDR1 SGHNT, CDR2 YYREEE (reference sequence). This CDR3 contains 13 residues. V gave up 3 bases and J gave up 0 bases, with 6 bases separating them. CDR3: CASSWDTNYGYTF. As DNA, the CDR3 is TGTGCCAGCAGCTGGGACACTAACTATGGCTACACCTTC.

The chain joins TRBV5-1 to TRBJ2-7; D not resolved. Germline CDR1 and CDR2: SGHRS and YFSETQ. Deletions cut 4 bases from V and 9 bases from J, with 14 bases between. CDR3 length equals 12 residues. As DNA, the CDR3 is TGCGCCAGCAGCGATTCTCGGTTCGGGCAGTACTTC. Its protein is CASSDSRFGQYF.

J is TRBJ2-2 and V is TRBV7-2, with 7 bases matching TRBD1. Germline V gene lookup returns CDR1 SGHTA and CDR2 FQGNSA. Losses at the gene ends were 5 bases for V and 4 bases for J; bases not matched to a gene: 7. The CDR3 runs 15 residues. CDR3 region: CASSPDRAGTGELFF. Written as DNA, the CDR3 is TGTGCCAGCAGCCCAGACAGGGCGGGCACCGGGGAGCTGTTTTTT.

The chain employs TRBV28 and TRBJ1-1; unclear D gene. V was trimmed by 5 bases and J by 4 bases, leaving 14 bases between them. CDR3 length equals 14 residues. In germline, CDR1 is MDHEN, CDR2 SYDVKM. The CDR3 loop reads CASSLPVGTTEAFF. CDR3 nucleotide sequence: TGTGCCAGCAGTCTCCCCGTTGGCACCACTGAAGCTTTCTTT.

The rearrangement uses TRBV18 and TRBJ2-2; 14 bases align to TRBD2. This CDR3 spans 16 amino acids. J gave up 5 bases and V 4 bases, and 3 bases lay outside the gene matches. Per the germline V gene, CDR1 is KGHSH and CDR2 is LQKENI. In nucleotides, the CDR3 is TGTGCCAGCTCACGACGGACTAGCGGGGGGACCGGGGAGCTGTTTTTT. Translating it yields CASSRRTSGGTGELFF.